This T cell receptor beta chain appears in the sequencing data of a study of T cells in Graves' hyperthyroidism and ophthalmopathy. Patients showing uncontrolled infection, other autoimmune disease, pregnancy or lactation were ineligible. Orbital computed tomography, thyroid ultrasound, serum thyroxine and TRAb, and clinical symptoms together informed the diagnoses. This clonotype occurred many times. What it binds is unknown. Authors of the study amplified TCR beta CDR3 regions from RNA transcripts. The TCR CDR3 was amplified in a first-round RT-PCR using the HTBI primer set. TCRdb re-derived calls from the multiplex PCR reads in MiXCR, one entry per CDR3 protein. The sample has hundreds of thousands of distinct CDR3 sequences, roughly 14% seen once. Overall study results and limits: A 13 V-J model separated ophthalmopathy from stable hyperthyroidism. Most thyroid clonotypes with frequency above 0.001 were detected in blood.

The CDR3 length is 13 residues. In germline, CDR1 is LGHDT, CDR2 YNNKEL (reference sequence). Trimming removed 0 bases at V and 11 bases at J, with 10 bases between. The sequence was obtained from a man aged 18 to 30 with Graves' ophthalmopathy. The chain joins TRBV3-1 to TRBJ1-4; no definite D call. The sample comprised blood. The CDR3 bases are TGTGCCAGCAGCCAAGATAACTTTCCGAAACTGTTTTTT. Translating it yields CASSQDNFPKLFF.